Each of the 9 T cell receptor beta chains below was sequenced from the same sample in a study of Tregs in tolerant kidney transplant recipients (dated by TCRdb to 2018 to 2020). The method was the immunoSEQ multiplex PCR assay. Imported from immuneACCESS, the table was reduced by TCRdb to in-frame sequences with V and J called. These copies leave out some clones; in studies compared against another copy, an unresolved V gene accounts for under half, and the cause of the remainder is not known. The sample's own table lists around 33,000 clones. The ten largest clones represent approximately 1.7% of the sample. Transplants used related donors with nonmyeloablative bone marrow transplantation; mixed chimerism was transient in the human trials. The specimen was CD4+ T cells from blood (PBMCs), collected 24 months after the transplant. These receptors all stem from a human patient who received a combined kidney and bone marrow transplant. Donor T cells from the graft may be present among the T cells after a transplant.

On this clone itself: The read terminates 3 residues ahead of where the CDR3 ends, so the germline J gene completes it. The chain has TRBV10-3 and TRBJ2-2; unclear D gene. Trimming took off 3 bases at V and 4 bases at J, with 12 bases between the two ends. Germline V CDR1 and CDR2: ENHRY, SYGVKD. There are 15 residues in the CDR3. The CDR3: CAISDPPEGTGELFF. The CDR3 bases that were read are TGTGCCATCAGTGACCCCCCCGAAGGCACCGGGGAG.

Comments on this clone: With the read ending 3 residues before the CDR3 end, the germline J gene is used to fill in that end. The chain is built from TRBV6-2 or TRBV6-3 and TRBJ2-3; D not certain. The CDR3 totals 13 residues. Germline assignment: CDR1 MNHEY and CDR2 SVGEGT. This CDR3 reads CASSPSRANAQYF. The DNA read from the CDR3 is TGTGCCAGCAGCCCGTCAAGGGCCAACGCG.

A remark on this clone: From the germline J gene comes the end of the CDR3, since the read stops 3 residues before it. This sequence joins TRBV5-1 and TRBJ2-3, with D maybe TRBD2 (6 bases). The CDR3 is 17 amino acids. Deletions cut 4 bases from V and 4 bases from J, with 22 bases between. Germline V gene sequence: CDR1 SGHRS, CDR2 YFSETQ. The sequenced CDR3 bases are TGCGCCAGCAGCGAGGGTTTAGCTAGCGACTTTCCAGATACG. The encoded protein is CASSEGLASDFPDT. From start to end, the CDR3 is CASSEGLASDFPDTQYF.

Turning to this clone: The read gets to within 3 residues of the CDR3 end, and the germline J gene fills in the rest. The chain carries TRBV6-2 or TRBV6-3 and TRBJ2-3, with 9 bases identical to TRBD1. Germline lookup yields CDR1 MNHEY and CDR2 SVGEGT. The V segment lost 5 bases and the J segment 3 bases; nucleotides outside the gene matches: 3. The CDR3 extends over 14 amino acids. The sequenced part of the CDR3 DNA is TGTGCCAGCAGTCCAGGACAGGGGACAGATACG. Its translation: CASSPGQGTDT. The full CDR3 protein reads CASSPGQGTDTQYF.

In the case of this clone: Sequencing ends 3 residues short of the CDR3 end; the germline J gene provides the rest. The gene calls are TRBV19 and TRBJ2-2; 8 positions match TRBD1. This CDR3 comprises 16 residues. The germline V gene has CDR1 LNHDA and CDR2 SQIVND (reference sequence). The junction had 10 bases not matched to a gene; V was cut back by 5 bases and J by 5 bases. Partial CDR3 DNA: TGTGCCAGTAGTGCCGGACAGGGCTGGGGGACCGGGGAG. As protein: CASSAGQGWGTGE. The CDR3 reads in full as CASSAGQGWGTGELFF.

On this clone itself: The observed sequence ends 3 residues before the CDR3 terminus, with the missing tail filled in from the germline J gene. The chain uses TRBV2 and TRBJ2-3; 14 nucleotides match TRBD2. This CDR3 is built from 14 residues. The germline gives CDR1 SNHLY, CDR2 FYNNEI. The J segment lost 6 bases and the V segment lost 11 bases, leaving 7 bases of the junction unmatched. Incomplete CDR3 DNA: TGTGCCTCCCGGACTAGCGGGAGGTCGGATACG. This codes for CASRTSGRSDT. The full-length CDR3 reads as CASRTSGRSDTQYF.

With respect to this clone: Read sequence stops 3 residues before the CDR3 end, and the germline J gene provides the missing end. The V gene is TRBV7-8, the J gene TRBJ2-3, with 13 bases that match TRBD2. This CDR3 contains 17 residues. Germline V lookup: CDR1 SGHVS, CDR2 FQNEAQ. V lost 4 bases and J lost 5; bases outside the gene matches: 9. CDR3 DNA (partial): TGTGCCAGCAGCTCTAGAACTAGCGGGAGGGCCGGAGATACG. It yields the protein CASSSRTSGRAGDT. The CDR3 reads in full as CASSSRTSGRAGDTQYF.

Note on this clone: The DNA ends 3 residues before the CDR3 does, and the rest of the CDR3 is filled in from the germline J gene. The gene calls are TRBV7-3 and TRBJ2-1; 10 nucleotides line up with TRBD2. V shed 5 bases and J 3 bases; nucleotides not matched to a gene: 4. The CDR3 is 15 residues long. CDR1 is SGHTA and CDR2 is FQGTGA in the germline V gene. CDR3 DNA (partial): TGTGCCAGCAGCACTTCTAGCGGGAGCTACAATGAG. The encoded protein is CASSTSSGSYNE. Given in full, the CDR3 is CASSTSSGSYNEQFF.

Note on this clone: The sequence runs out 3 residues before the end of the CDR3; the remainder is reconstructed from the germline J gene. This chain links TRBV30 with TRBJ2-3; the match to TRBD2 covers 7 bases. The J segment lost 2 bases and the V segment lost 3 bases, leaving 5 bases of the junction unmatched. This CDR3 region has 14 residues. CDR1 GTSNPN and CDR2 SVGIG come from the germline V gene (reference sequence). The CDR3 bases that were read are TGTGCCTGGAGAAGACTAGCCGTCACAGATACG. Its translation is CAWRRLAVTDT. Given in full, the CDR3 is CAWRRLAVTDTQYF.